The present T cell receptor beta chain was sequenced within a study of OX40 agonist ivuxolimab in advanced cancers. V lost 5 bases, J lost 5 bases, and 8 bases stayed unmatched. Per germline, CDR1 SNHLY and CDR2 FYNNEI. The CDR3 is 14 residues long. Only in-frame clones appear in the TCRdb table, and some are missing; sequencing was by immunoSEQ multiplex PCR. The profile shows about 68,000 clones, 65% to 90% of them singletons. This chain uses TRBV2 with TRBJ1-2, with 7 bases lining up with TRBD1. The sample was CD4+ or CD8+ T cells sorted from blood, taken in a trial of the OX40 agonist ivuxolimab. The clonotype originates from an adult with an advanced solid tumor such as melanoma, head and neck, liver or kidney cancer. The CDR3 region has the DNA TGTGCCAGCAGTACCGGGACAGTAGTTTATGGCTACACCTTC. This sequence encodes CASSTGTVVYGYTF.